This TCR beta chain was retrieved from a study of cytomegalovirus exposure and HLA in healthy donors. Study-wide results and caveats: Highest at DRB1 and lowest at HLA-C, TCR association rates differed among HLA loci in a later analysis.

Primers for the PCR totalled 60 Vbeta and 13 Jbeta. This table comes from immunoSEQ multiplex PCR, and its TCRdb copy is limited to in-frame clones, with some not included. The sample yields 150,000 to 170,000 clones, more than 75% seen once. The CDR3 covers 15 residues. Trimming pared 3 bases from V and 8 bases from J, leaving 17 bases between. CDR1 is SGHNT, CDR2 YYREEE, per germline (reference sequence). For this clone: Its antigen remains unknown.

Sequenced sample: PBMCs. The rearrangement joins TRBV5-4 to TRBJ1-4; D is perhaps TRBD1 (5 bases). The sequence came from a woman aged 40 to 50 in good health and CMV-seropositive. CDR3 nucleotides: TGTGCCAGCAGCTCCCCCAGGGATCGTGGAGAAAAACTGTTTTTT. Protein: CASSSPRDRGEKLFF.